Sequencing of this T cell receptor (beta chain) was carried out in a study of T cells in Graves' hyperthyroidism and ophthalmopathy. The overall study: Peripheral blood collection took place at initial diagnosis, before any treatment.

Diagnoses used clinical symptoms, serum thyroxine and TRAb, thyroid ultrasound and orbital computed tomography. The source material, RNA transcripts, was used to amplify TCR beta CDR3 regions. The TCR CDR3 was amplified in a first-round RT-PCR using the HTBI primer set. TCRdb ran MiXCR on the multiplex PCR reads and lists one entry per CDR3 protein. The data contain around 360,000 distinct CDR3 sequences, approximately 14% of them singletons. This clonotype was counted ten times or more. Antigen unknown. With 1 base clipped from V and 1 base from J, the junction kept 5 bases outside the gene matches. The CDR3 has 16 amino acids. The germline V gene has CDR1 SGHAT and CDR2 FQDESV (reference sequence). Whole-study results and caveats: Blood held most thyroid clonotypes expanded above 0.001 frequency. In validation, the model predicted ophthalmopathy. These predictions came a median about 6.8 months before onset.

The clonotype was recovered from a woman aged 55-69 years with Graves' ophthalmopathy. The chain carries TRBV11-1 and TRBJ2-7, with TRBD2 identical over 9 bases. Sequenced: blood. The CDR3, as DNA: TGTGCCAGCAGCTTAGGAGTTAGCGGGAGTTCCTACGAGCAGTACTTC. The encoded protein is CASSLGVSGSSYEQYF.